These T cell receptor beta chains were read from a single sample in a study of cytomegalovirus exposure and HLA in healthy donors. This table comes from immunoSEQ multiplex PCR, and its TCRdb copy is limited to in-frame clones, with some not included. The repertoire has more than 150,000 clones, 82% of them found once; the top ten carry approximately 1.4%. The sequenced material came from PBMCs. The source of these receptors is a middle-aged man in good health and CMV-seronegative. Each CDR3 is given with its conserved first and last residue. The order of the fields is clone size, D gene, J gene, V gene, CDR3 DNA, CDR3 protein. D genes are given only for firm matches. Clone sizes are given selectively: once, few, many, or a class where the clone is expanded.

abundance: .; d_gene: TRBD2; j_gene: TRBJ2-7; v_gene: TRBV6-1; CDR3nt: TGTGCCAGTACGGCGGGAGAGTCCTACGAGCAGTACTTC; CDR3aa: CASTAGESYEQYF
abundance: .; d_gene: .; j_gene: TRBJ2-7; v_gene: TRBV6-1; CDR3nt: TGTGCCGCCCGACATGGACTCCCCTACGAGCAGTACTTC; CDR3aa: CAARHGLPYEQYF
abundance: .; d_gene: .; j_gene: TRBJ2-2; v_gene: TRBV28; CDR3nt: TGTGCCAGCAGGGGCCGCCCAGGGGTCCCTAACACCGGGGAGCTGTTTTTT; CDR3aa: CASRGRPGVPNTGELFF
abundance: once; d_gene: .; j_gene: TRBJ1-1; v_gene: TRBV12-2; CDR3nt: TGTGCAAGTCGCTTTCCGGGACTGAAGAACACTGAAGCTTTCTTT; CDR3aa: CASRFPGLKNTEAFF
abundance: .; d_gene: TRBD1; j_gene: TRBJ2-3; v_gene: TRBV6-5; CDR3nt: TGTGCCAGCAGTTCTGGGGCAGGGGGAAACACAGATACGCAGTATTTT; CDR3aa: CASSSGAGGNTDTQYF
abundance: .; d_gene: .; j_gene: TRBJ2-2; v_gene: TRBV7-8; CDR3nt: TGTGCCAGCAGCTTATACGGTCCAGGGGCAACCGGGGAGCTGTTTTTT; CDR3aa: CASSLYGPGATGELFF
abundance: .; d_gene: .; j_gene: TRBJ1-5; v_gene: TRBV2; CDR3nt: TGTGCCAGCAGCCGTGACAGTAGCAATCAGCCCCAGCATTTT; CDR3aa: CASSRDSSNQPQHF
abundance: .; d_gene: .; j_gene: TRBJ2-5; v_gene: TRBV6-4; CDR3nt: TGTGCCAGCAGTGACTCGAAGACTACCCAAGAGACCCAGTACTTC; CDR3aa: CASSDSKTTQETQYF
abundance: .; d_gene: TRBD1; j_gene: TRBJ1-1; v_gene: TRBV30; CDR3nt: TGTGCCTGGAGTAGGGACAGGGTAAGCACTGAAGCTTTCTTT; CDR3aa: CAWSRDRVSTEAFF
abundance: .; d_gene: .; j_gene: TRBJ2-7; v_gene: TRBV5-4; CDR3nt: TGTGCCAGCAGCCCGGGGAGGAGGACCCTAATTTACGAGCAGTACTTC; CDR3aa: CASSPGRRTLIYEQYF
abundance: .; d_gene: TRBD2; j_gene: TRBJ2-1; v_gene: TRBV27; CDR3nt: TGTGCCAGCAGTCCCCTCGGACTAGCGGGAGGCTCATACAATGAGCAGTTCTTC; CDR3aa: CASSPLGLAGGSYNEQFF
abundance: .; d_gene: .; j_gene: TRBJ2-1; v_gene: TRBV4-1; CDR3nt: TGCGCCAGCAGCCCTTCCGCTTTATCGAGCAATGAGCAGTTCTTC; CDR3aa: CASSPSALSSNEQFF
abundance: .; d_gene: TRBD1; j_gene: TRBJ2-7; v_gene: TRBV7-2; CDR3nt: TGTGCCAGCAGCGGAGAGACAGGGATGGAGCAGTACTTC; CDR3aa: CASSGETGMEQYF
abundance: once; d_gene: TRBD1; j_gene: TRBJ1-4; v_gene: TRBV6-1; CDR3nt: TGTGCCAGCAGTGCATCACCAGGGGGCTCAAATGAAAAACTGTTTTTT; CDR3aa: CASSASPGGSNEKLFF
abundance: .; d_gene: .; j_gene: TRBJ2-1; v_gene: TRBV5-4; CDR3nt: TGTGCCAGCAGCGCACTGAGGGATAACTACAATGAGCAGTTCTTC; CDR3aa: CASSALRDNYNEQFF
abundance: .; d_gene: .; j_gene: TRBJ2-1; v_gene: TRBV18; CDR3nt: TGTGCCAGCTCACCACCGCCGGGGATCAATGAGCAGTTCTTC; CDR3aa: CASSPPPGINEQFF
abundance: few; d_gene: .; j_gene: TRBJ1-3; v_gene: TRBV25-1; CDR3nt: TGTGCCACCACAGGGTTGGTAGACACCATATATTTT; CDR3aa: CATTGLVDTIYF
abundance: .; d_gene: .; j_gene: TRBJ2-7; v_gene: TRBV6-5; CDR3nt: TGTGCCAGCAGTTCCCGTGGAGTGGCCTACGAGCAGTACTTC; CDR3aa: CASSSRGVAYEQYF
abundance: once; d_gene: TRBD1; j_gene: TRBJ1-1; v_gene: TRBV7-2; CDR3nt: TGTGCCAGCAGCTCGGGACAGGGAGACACTGAAGCTTTCTTT; CDR3aa: CASSSGQGDTEAFF
abundance: .; d_gene: .; j_gene: TRBJ1-2; v_gene: TRBV30; CDR3nt: TGTGCCTGGAGTGTACGCGGGGGAAGCAACTTC; CDR3aa: CAWSVRGGSNF
abundance: .; d_gene: .; j_gene: TRBJ2-7; v_gene: TRBV6-4; CDR3nt: TGTGCCAGCACAGTGATACCCTACGAGCAGTACTTC; CDR3aa: CASTVIPYEQYF
abundance: once; d_gene: TRBD2; j_gene: TRBJ2-3; v_gene: TRBV4-1; CDR3nt: TGCGCCAGCAGCCAACAGGGACTAGCGAGCACAGATACGCAGTATTTT; CDR3aa: CASSQQGLASTDTQYF
abundance: .; d_gene: TRBD2; j_gene: TRBJ2-3; v_gene: TRBV14; CDR3nt: TGTGCCAGCAGCCAAGATCGGGGGGGTACGCAGTATTTT; CDR3aa: CASSQDRGGTQYF
abundance: .; d_gene: TRBD2; j_gene: TRBJ2-2; v_gene: TRBV11-2; CDR3nt: TGTGCCAGCAGCCCCCGACTAGCCACCGGGGAGCTGTTTTTT; CDR3aa: CASSPRLATGELFF
abundance: .; d_gene: .; j_gene: TRBJ1-1; v_gene: TRBV19; CDR3nt: TGTGCCAGTAGTATTTTGTTAGGAGCGAACACTGAAGCTTTCTTT; CDR3aa: CASSILLGANTEAFF
abundance: .; d_gene: .; j_gene: TRBJ2-3; v_gene: TRBV6-6; CDR3nt: TGTGCCAGCAGTAAACGACAGCAAAAGACAGATACGCAGTATTTT; CDR3aa: CASSKRQQKTDTQYF
abundance: .; d_gene: TRBD2; j_gene: TRBJ2-5; v_gene: TRBV5-1; CDR3nt: TGCGCCAGCAGCTTGAGCGGGGGGCCTCCTTACTTC; CDR3aa: CASSLSGGPPYF
abundance: .; d_gene: .; j_gene: TRBJ2-1; v_gene: TRBV27; CDR3nt: TGTGCCAGCAGCCCCCGCGGAGCGATCTCCTACAATGAGCAGTTCTTC; CDR3aa: CASSPRGAISYNEQFF